These T cell receptor beta chains were read from a single sample in a study of beta chain features in type 1 diabetes. Sequencing was performed with immunoSEQ multiplex PCR; in TCRdb, only in-frame clones are kept and a portion is missing. The table lists more than 550,000 clones, more than 12% of them singletons. Material: naive CD4+ T cells from blood. These receptors were taken from a man younger than 35 with type 1 diabetes. Each CDR3 is given with its conserved first and last residue. D genes are given only for firm matches. Clone size is not always given. Where it is, it says once, few, many or a class for expanded clones.

size: -; D: -; V: TRBV7-9; J: TRBJ2-7; CDR3: CASSLVSASYEQYF; DNA: TGTGCCAGCAGCTTAGTTTCAGCTTCCTACGAGCAGTACTTC
size: few; D: -; V: TRBV5-6; J: TRBJ2-3; CDR3: CASSLRVRAVGTDTQYF; DNA: TGTGCCAGCAGCTTGAGGGTACGAGCGGTCGGGACAGATACGCAGTATTTT
size: -; D: -; V: TRBV30; J: TRBJ2-7; CDR3: CAWSDTSYEQYF; DNA: TGTGCCTGGAGTGACACCTCCTACGAGCAGTACTTC
size: few; D: -; V: TRBV5-1; J: TRBJ2-1; CDR3: CASSHGSSSNEQFF; DNA: TGCGCCAGCAGTCACGGAAGTAGTAGCAATGAGCAGTTCTTC
size: few; D: -; V: TRBV5-5; J: TRBJ2-5; CDR3: CASSVPLETQYF; DNA: TGTGCCAGCAGCGTCCCCCTGGAGACCCAGTACTTC
size: -; D: -; V: TRBV5-4; J: TRBJ2-5; CDR3: CASSLVAGSRETQYF; DNA: TGTGCCAGCAGCTTGGTGGCGGGTTCACGGGAGACCCAGTACTTC
size: -; D: -; V: TRBV4-3; J: TRBJ2-7; CDR3: CASSQDGPGPRGEQYF; DNA: TGCGCCAGCAGCCAAGATGGGCCAGGGCCGCGTGGAGAGCAGTACTTC
size: -; D: -; V: TRBV9; J: TRBJ2-1; CDR3: CASSVSGNRVDEQFF; DNA: TGTGCCAGCAGCGTGTCCGGGAACAGAGTTGATGAGCAGTTCTTC
size: -; D: -; V: TRBV7-2; J: TRBJ2-7; CDR3: CASSSGLFFYEQYF; DNA: TGTGCCAGCAGCTCGGGACTCTTCTTCTACGAGCAGTACTTC
size: few; D: -; V: TRBV29-1; J: TRBJ1-2; CDR3: CSSSGGRLTNYGYTF; DNA: TGCAGCTCGTCCGGGGGACGACTAACTAACTATGGCTACACCTTC
size: few; D: -; V: TRBV7-2; J: TRBJ2-1; CDR3: CASSLVLAINEQFF; DNA: TGTGCCAGCAGCTTAGTTCTAGCGATCAATGAGCAGTTCTTC
size: few; D: -; V: TRBV7-3; J: TRBJ2-1; CDR3: CASSIRISSPYNEQFF; DNA: TGTGCCAGCAGCATCAGAATCAGTTCCCCCTACAATGAGCAGTTCTTC
size: -; D: -; V: TRBV30; J: TRBJ2-7; CDR3: CAWNRDIGSYEQYF; DNA: TGTGCCTGGAACAGGGACATCGGTTCCTACGAGCAGTACTTC
size: few; D: -; V: TRBV13; J: TRBJ2-1; CDR3: CASSSGADNEQFF; DNA: TGTGCCAGCAGCTCCGGGGCCGACAATGAGCAGTTCTTC
size: -; D: TRBD2; V: TRBV10-3; J: TRBJ2-7; CDR3: CAISESGLAVYEQYF; DNA: TGTGCCATCAGTGAGTCGGGACTAGCGGTCTACGAGCAGTACTTC
size: -; D: TRBD2; V: TRBV4-2; J: TRBJ2-3; CDR3: CASRPVAGEDTQYF; DNA: TGTGCCAGCAGGCCCGTAGCGGGAGAGGATACGCAGTATTTT
size: -; D: TRBD1; V: TRBV6-1; J: TRBJ1-2; CDR3: CASSEDRINYGYTF; DNA: TGTGCCAGCAGTGAGGACAGGATTAACTATGGCTACACCTTC
size: few; D: -; V: TRBV10-3; J: TRBJ1-1; CDR3: CAISRTEENTEAFF; DNA: TGTGCCATCAGCCGGACAGAAGAGAACACTGAAGCTTTCTTT
size: -; D: TRBD1; V: TRBV4-3; J: TRBJ1-2; CDR3: CASSQDPGGQYYGYTF; DNA: TGCGCCAGCAGCCAAGATCCAGGGGGCCAGTACTATGGCTACACCTTC
size: -; D: -; V: TRBV28; J: TRBJ1-2; CDR3: CASSLYEGYTF; DNA: TGTGCCAGCAGTCTTTACGAGGGCTACACCTTC
size: -; D: TRBD2; V: TRBV5-6; J: TRBJ2-1; CDR3: CASSWRETSITEQFF; DNA: TGTGCCAGCAGCTGGAGAGAGACTAGCATTACTGAGCAGTTCTTC
size: -; D: -; V: TRBV7-2; J: TRBJ2-3; CDR3: CASSLRGADTQYF; DNA: TGTGCCAGCAGCTTAAGAGGCGCAGATACGCAGTATTTT
size: few; D: TRBD1; V: TRBV30; J: TRBJ1-2; CDR3: CAWSSGQGSYGYTF; DNA: TGTGCCTGGAGTTCGGGACAGGGGAGCTATGGCTACACCTTC